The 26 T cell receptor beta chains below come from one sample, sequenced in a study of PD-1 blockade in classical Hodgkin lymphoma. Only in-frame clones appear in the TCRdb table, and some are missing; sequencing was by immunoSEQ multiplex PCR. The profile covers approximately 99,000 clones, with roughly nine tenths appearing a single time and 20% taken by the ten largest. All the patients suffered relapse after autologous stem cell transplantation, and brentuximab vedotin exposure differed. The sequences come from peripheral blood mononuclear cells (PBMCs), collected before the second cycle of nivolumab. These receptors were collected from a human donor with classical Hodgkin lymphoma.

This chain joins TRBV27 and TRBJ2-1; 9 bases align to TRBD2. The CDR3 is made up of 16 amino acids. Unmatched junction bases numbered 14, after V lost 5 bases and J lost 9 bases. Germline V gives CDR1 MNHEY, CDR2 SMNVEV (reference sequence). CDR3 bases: TGTGCCAGCAGTAAACTCCCGGGACTAGCTTCAACTGAGCAGTTCTTC. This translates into CASSKLPGLASTEQFF.

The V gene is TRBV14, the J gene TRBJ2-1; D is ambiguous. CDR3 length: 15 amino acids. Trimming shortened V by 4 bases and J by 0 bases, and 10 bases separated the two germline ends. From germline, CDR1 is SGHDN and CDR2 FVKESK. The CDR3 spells CASSPLLSSYNEQFF. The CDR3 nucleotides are TGTGCCAGCAGCCCCCTTCTAAGCTCCTACAATGAGCAGTTCTTC.

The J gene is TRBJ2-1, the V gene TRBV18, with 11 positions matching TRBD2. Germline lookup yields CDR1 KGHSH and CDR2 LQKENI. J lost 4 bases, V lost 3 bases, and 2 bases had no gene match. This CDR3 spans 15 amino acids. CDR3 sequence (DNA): TGTGCCAGCTCACCCGGGACTAGCGGTTACAATGAGCAGTTCTTC. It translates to CASSPGTSGYNEQFF.

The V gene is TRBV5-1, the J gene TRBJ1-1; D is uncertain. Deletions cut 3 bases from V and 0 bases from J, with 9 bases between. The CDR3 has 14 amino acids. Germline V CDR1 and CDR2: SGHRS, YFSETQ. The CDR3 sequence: CASSSDGLNTEAFF. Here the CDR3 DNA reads TGCGCCAGCAGCTCCGACGGACTGAACACTGAAGCTTTCTTT.

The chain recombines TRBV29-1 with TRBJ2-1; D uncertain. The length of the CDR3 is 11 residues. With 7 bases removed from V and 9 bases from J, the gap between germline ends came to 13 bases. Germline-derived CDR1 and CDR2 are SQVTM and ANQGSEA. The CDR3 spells CSALLKGEQFF. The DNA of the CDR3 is TGCAGCGCCCTCCTTAAGGGTGAGCAGTTCTTC.

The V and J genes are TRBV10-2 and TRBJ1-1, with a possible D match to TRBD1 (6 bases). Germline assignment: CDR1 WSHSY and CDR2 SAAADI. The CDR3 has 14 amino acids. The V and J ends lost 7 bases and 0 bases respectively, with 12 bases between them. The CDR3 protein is CASTHGTLNTEAFF. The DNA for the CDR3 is TGCGCCAGCACCCATGGGACACTGAACACTGAAGCTTTCTTT.

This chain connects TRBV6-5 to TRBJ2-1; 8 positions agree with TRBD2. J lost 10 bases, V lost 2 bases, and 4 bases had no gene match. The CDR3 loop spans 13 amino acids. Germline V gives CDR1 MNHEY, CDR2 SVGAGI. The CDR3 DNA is TGTGCCAGCAGTTACCATTCGGGAGGGGAGCAGTTCTTC. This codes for CASSYHSGGEQFF.

The CDR3 loop is CASSEGFGEQYF. CDR3 coding DNA: TGCGCCAGCAGTGAGGGGTTTGGGGAGCAGTACTTC. J is TRBJ2-7 and V is TRBV10-1; no clear D gene. The CDR3 consists of 12 residues. The germline gives CDR1 WNHNN, CDR2 SYGVQD (reference sequence). Trimming pared 2 bases from V and 7 bases from J, leaving 9 bases between.

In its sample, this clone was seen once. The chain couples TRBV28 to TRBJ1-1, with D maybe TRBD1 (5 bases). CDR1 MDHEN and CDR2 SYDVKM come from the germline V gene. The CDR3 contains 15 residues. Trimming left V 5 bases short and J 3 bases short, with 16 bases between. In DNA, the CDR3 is TGTGCCAGCAGTCCAGGCACCCCGGGGGACACTGAAGCTTTCTTT. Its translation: CASSPGTPGDTEAFF.

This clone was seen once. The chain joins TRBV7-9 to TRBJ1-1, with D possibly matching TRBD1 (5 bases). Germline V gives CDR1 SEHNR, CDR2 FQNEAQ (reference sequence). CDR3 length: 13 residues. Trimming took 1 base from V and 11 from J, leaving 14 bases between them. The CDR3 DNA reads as TGTGCCAGCAGCTTAGTGGGGACGGTAGGCGCTTTCTTT. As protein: CASSLVGTVGAFF.

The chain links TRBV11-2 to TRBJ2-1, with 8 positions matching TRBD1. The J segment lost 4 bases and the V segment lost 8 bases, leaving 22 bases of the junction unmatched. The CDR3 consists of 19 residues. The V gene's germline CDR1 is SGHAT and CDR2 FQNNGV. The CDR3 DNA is TGTGCCAGCCAGGGAGTAGTGGCCGCGGACAGGGAATTTTACAATGAGCAGTTCTTC. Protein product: CASQGVVAADREFYNEQFF.

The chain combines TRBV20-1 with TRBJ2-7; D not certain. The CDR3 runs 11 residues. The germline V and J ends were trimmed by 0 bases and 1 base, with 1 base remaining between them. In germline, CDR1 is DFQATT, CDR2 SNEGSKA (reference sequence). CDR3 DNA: TGCAGTGCTAGAGAATCCTACGAGCAGTACTTC. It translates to CSARESYEQYF.

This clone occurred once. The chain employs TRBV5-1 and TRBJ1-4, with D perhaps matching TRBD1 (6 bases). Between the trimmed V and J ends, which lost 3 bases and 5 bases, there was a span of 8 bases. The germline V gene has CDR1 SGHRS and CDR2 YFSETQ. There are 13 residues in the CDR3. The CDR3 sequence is CASSSDRNEKLFF. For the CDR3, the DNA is TGCGCCAGCAGCTCAGACAGGAATGAAAAACTGTTTTTT.

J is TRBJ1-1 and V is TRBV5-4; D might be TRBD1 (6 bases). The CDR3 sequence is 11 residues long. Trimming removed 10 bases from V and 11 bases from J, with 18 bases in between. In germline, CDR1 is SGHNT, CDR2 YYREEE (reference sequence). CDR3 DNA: TGTGCCTTTCTCCTAACAGGGAAGGCTTTCTTT. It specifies CAFLLTGKAFF.

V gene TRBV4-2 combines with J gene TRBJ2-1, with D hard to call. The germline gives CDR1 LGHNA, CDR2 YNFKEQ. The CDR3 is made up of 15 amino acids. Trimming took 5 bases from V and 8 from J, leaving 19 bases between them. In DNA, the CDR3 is TGTGCCAGCAGCTTAGGTGGCTTACGCCGGGATGAGCAGTTCTTC. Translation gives CASSLGGLRRDEQFF.

The CDR3 loop is CASSTWDTGELFF. CDR3 coding DNA: TGTGCCAGCAGCACCTGGGACACCGGGGAGCTGTTTTTT. The rearrangement links TRBV5-8 to TRBJ2-2; D call uncertain. The CDR3 length is 13 residues. Germline V gives CDR1 SGHTS, CDR2 YDEGEE. V lost 4 bases to trimming and J lost 3 bases, with 7 bases between them.

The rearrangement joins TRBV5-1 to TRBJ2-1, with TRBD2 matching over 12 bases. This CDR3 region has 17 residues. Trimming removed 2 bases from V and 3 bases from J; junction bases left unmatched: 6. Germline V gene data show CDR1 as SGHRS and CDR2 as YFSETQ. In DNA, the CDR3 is TGCGCCAGCAGCTTTAGACTAGCGGGAGCGAACTACAATGAGCAGTTCTTC. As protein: CASSFRLAGANYNEQFF.

The CDR3 reads CASSRDSGNTEAFF. The CDR3, as DNA: TGTGCCAGCTCACGAGACTCGGGGAACACTGAAGCTTTCTTT. The chain has TRBV18 and TRBJ1-1; unclear D gene. The germline V gene has CDR1 KGHSH and CDR2 LQKENI. The V gene lost 4 bases and the J gene lost 1 base, with 10 bases spanning the gap. CDR3 length equals 14 residues. The full variable domain, in which reference TRBV18 and TRBJ1-1 provide the parts outside the CDR3, is NAGVMQNPRHLVRRRGQEARLRCSPMKGHSHVYWYRQLPEEGLKFMVYLQKENIIDESGMPKERFSAEFPKEGPSILRIQQVVRGDSAAYFCASSRDSGNTEAFFGQGTRLTVV.

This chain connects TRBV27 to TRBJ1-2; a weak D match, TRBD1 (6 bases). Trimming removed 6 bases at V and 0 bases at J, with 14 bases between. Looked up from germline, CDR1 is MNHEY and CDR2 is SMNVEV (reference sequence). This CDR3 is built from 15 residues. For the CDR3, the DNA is TGTGCCAGCAGGATGACAGGACGTTCTAACTATGGCTACACCTTC. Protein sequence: CASRMTGRSNYGYTF.

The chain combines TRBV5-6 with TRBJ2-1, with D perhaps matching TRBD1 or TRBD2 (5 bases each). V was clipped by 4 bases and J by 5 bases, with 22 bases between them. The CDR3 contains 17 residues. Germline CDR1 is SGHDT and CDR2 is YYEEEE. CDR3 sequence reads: CASSPVGGIRIDNEQFF. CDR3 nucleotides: TGTGCCAGCAGCCCGGTTGGGGGAATTAGAATCGACAATGAGCAGTTCTTC. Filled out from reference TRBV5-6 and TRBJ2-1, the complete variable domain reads DAGVTQSPTHLIKTRGQQVTLRCSPKSGHDTVSWYQQALGQGPQFIFQYYEEEERQRGNFPDRFSGHQFPNYSSELNVNALLLGDSALYLCASSPVGGIRIDNEQFFGPGTRLTVL.

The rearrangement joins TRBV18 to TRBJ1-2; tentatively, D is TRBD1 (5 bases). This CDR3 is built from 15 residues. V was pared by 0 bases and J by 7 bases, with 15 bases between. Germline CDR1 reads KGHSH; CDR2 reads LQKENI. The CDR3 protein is CASSPPRDSFGGYTF. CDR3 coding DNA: TGTGCCAGCTCACCACCTCGAGACAGTTTTGGTGGCTACACCTTC.

Written as DNA, the CDR3 is TGTGCCAGCAGGGACGGGACAGGGATAGGCTACACCTTC. Its protein product is CASRDGTGIGYTF. The rearrangement links TRBV6-4 to TRBJ1-2, with 9 bases that match TRBD1. The germline gives CDR1 MRHNA, CDR2 SNTAGT. CDR3 length equals 13 residues. J gave up 8 bases and V 6 bases, and 7 bases lay outside the gene matches.

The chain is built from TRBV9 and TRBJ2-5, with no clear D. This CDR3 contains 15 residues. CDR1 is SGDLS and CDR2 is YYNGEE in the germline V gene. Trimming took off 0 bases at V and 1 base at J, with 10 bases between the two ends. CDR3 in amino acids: CASSVATISQETQYF. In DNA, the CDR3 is TGTGCCAGCAGCGTAGCTACGATTTCCCAAGAGACCCAGTACTTC.

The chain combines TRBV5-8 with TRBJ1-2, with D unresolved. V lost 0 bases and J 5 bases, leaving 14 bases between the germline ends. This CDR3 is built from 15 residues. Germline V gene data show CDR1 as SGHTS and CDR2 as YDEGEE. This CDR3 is CASSLAGGFWYGYTF. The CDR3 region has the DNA TGTGCCAGCAGCTTGGCGGGAGGCTTCTGGTATGGCTACACCTTC. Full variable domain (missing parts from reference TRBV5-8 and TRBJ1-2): EAGVTQSPTHLIKTRGQQATLRCSPISGHTSVYWYQQALGLGLQFLLWYDEGEERNRGNFPPRFSGRQFPNYSSELNVNALELEDSALYLCASSLAGGFWYGYTFGSGTRLTVV.

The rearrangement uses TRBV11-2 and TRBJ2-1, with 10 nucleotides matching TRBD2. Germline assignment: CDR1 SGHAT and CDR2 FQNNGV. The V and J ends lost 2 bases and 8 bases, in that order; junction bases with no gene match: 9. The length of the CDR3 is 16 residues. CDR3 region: CASSLQPPSGRYEQFF. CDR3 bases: TGTGCCAGCAGCTTACAGCCGCCTAGCGGGAGATATGAGCAGTTCTTC.

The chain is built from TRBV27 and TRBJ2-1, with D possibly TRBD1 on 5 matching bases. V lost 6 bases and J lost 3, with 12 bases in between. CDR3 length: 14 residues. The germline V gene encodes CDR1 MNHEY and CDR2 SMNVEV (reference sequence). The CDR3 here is CASSRVYLYNEQFF. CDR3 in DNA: TGTGCCAGCAGCAGGGTTTACCTCTACAATGAGCAGTTCTTC.